These T cell receptor beta chains were read from a single sample in a study of blood T cell repertoires in COVID-19. Clones were sequenced by immunoSEQ multiplex PCR, and TCRdb holds only the in-frame ones, with some missing. The sample records 180,000 or so clones, approximately 80% being singletons. Sequences were obtained from PBMCs or T cells enriched from blood (not recorded which). The receptors come from a woman aged 60-75 years who had recovered from COVID-19. The CDR3 runs from the conserved cysteine through the conserved F or W. D genes are given only for firm matches. Clone sizes are given selectively: once, few, many, or a class where the clone is expanded.

j_gene: TRBJ1-2; abundance: -; v_gene: TRBV11-2; d_gene: -; CDR3aa: CASSWGGGNYGYTF; CDR3nt: TGTGCCAGCAGTTGGGGGGGAGGAAACTATGGCTACACCTTC
j_gene: TRBJ1-3; abundance: -; v_gene: TRBV24-1; d_gene: -; CDR3aa: CATSDTAKGQSSGNTIYF; CDR3nt: TGTGCCACCAGTGACACCGCCAAAGGACAGTCTTCTGGAAACACCATATATTTT
j_gene: TRBJ2-1; abundance: few; v_gene: TRBV11-1; d_gene: -; CDR3aa: CASSFISNEQFF; CDR3nt: TGTGCCAGCAGCTTTATTTCCAATGAGCAGTTCTTC
j_gene: TRBJ1-2; abundance: few; v_gene: TRBV7-2; d_gene: TRBD1; CDR3aa: CASRRDRRYYGYTF; CDR3nt: TGTGCCAGCAGACGGGACAGGAGATACTATGGCTACACCTTC
j_gene: TRBJ2-1; abundance: -; v_gene: TRBV21-1; d_gene: -; CDR3aa: CASSKGGGQGGDEQFF; CDR3nt: TGTGCCAGCAGCAAAGGGGGTGGACAGGGGGGCGATGAGCAGTTCTTC
j_gene: TRBJ2-5; abundance: -; v_gene: TRBV10-1; d_gene: -; CDR3aa: CASSRDGETQYF; CDR3nt: TGCGCCAGCAGCCGGGATGGGGAGACCCAGTACTTC
j_gene: TRBJ1-4; abundance: few; v_gene: TRBV5-1; d_gene: -; CDR3aa: CASSSRVNEKLFF; CDR3nt: TGCGCCAGCAGCTCCAGGGTTAATGAAAAACTGTTTTTT
j_gene: TRBJ2-1; abundance: -; v_gene: TRBV5-1; d_gene: TRBD1; CDR3aa: CASSRGTGSDEQFF; CDR3nt: TGCGCCAGCAGCCGCGGGACAGGGTCCGATGAGCAGTTCTTC
j_gene: TRBJ2-5; abundance: -; v_gene: TRBV5-1; d_gene: TRBD1; CDR3aa: CASSLLSTGQETQYF; CDR3nt: TGCGCCAGCAGCTTACTGTCGACAGGGCAAGAGACCCAGTACTTC
j_gene: TRBJ2-1; abundance: -; v_gene: TRBV28; d_gene: TRBD2; CDR3aa: CASSLRGAGANLHNEQFF; CDR3nt: TGTGCCAGCAGCCTGCGAGGGGCGGGAGCGAATCTCCACAATGAGCAGTTCTTC
j_gene: TRBJ2-1; abundance: -; v_gene: TRBV2; d_gene: TRBD2; CDR3aa: CAGRGGSYNEQFF; CDR3nt: TGTGCCGGCCGGGGGGGCTCCTACAATGAGCAGTTCTTC
j_gene: TRBJ2-5; abundance: -; v_gene: TRBV2; d_gene: TRBD2; CDR3aa: CASSAGLAGAGETQYF; CDR3nt: TGTGCCAGCAGTGCCGGACTAGCGGGAGCGGGGGAGACCCAGTACTTC
j_gene: TRBJ1-3; abundance: once; v_gene: TRBV3-1/TRBV3-2; d_gene: TRBD1; CDR3aa: CASSQDPQGVYGNTIYF; CDR3nt: TGTGCCAGCAGCCAAGACCCACAGGGGGTATATGGAAACACCATATATTTT
j_gene: TRBJ1-3; abundance: -; v_gene: TRBV4-1; d_gene: -; CDR3aa: CASSQAARLQKGHTIYF; CDR3nt: TGCGCCAGCAGCCAAGCCGCTCGCCTTCAAAAGGGGCACACCATATATTTT
j_gene: TRBJ2-1; abundance: -; v_gene: TRBV18; d_gene: TRBD2; CDR3aa: CASSSFQRGGLNEQFF; CDR3nt: TGTGCCAGCTCATCCTTTCAGCGGGGGGGCCTGAATGAGCAGTTCTTC
j_gene: TRBJ1-4; abundance: -; v_gene: TRBV6-5; d_gene: -; CDR3aa: CASSIDGQPVKLFF; CDR3nt: TGTGCCAGCAGTATAGACGGACAGCCTGTAAAACTGTTTTTT
j_gene: TRBJ1-3; abundance: -; v_gene: TRBV6-5; d_gene: TRBD1; CDR3aa: CASSYLQGSSGNTIYF; CDR3nt: TGTGCCAGCAGTTACTTACAGGGGAGCTCTGGAAACACCATATATTTT
j_gene: TRBJ1-3; abundance: -; v_gene: TRBV18; d_gene: TRBD1; CDR3aa: CASSPVTGGGNTIYF; CDR3nt: TGTGCCAGCTCACCCGTTACAGGGGGCGGAAACACCATATATTTT
j_gene: TRBJ2-7; abundance: -; v_gene: TRBV28; d_gene: -; CDR3aa: CASRRTISSYEQYF; CDR3nt: TGTGCCAGCAGGAGGACAATTAGCTCCTACGAGCAGTACTTC
j_gene: TRBJ2-7; abundance: -; v_gene: TRBV28; d_gene: TRBD2; CDR3aa: CASTPRRTSGSLTYEQYF; CDR3nt: TGTGCCAGCACACCAAGGCGGACTAGCGGGAGTTTAACCTACGAGCAGTACTTC
j_gene: TRBJ1-1; abundance: few; v_gene: TRBV9; d_gene: -; CDR3aa: CASSPRGRARNTEAFF; CDR3nt: TGTGCCAGCAGCCCTCGGGGGAGGGCTAGGAACACTGAAGCTTTCTTT
j_gene: TRBJ2-7; abundance: few; v_gene: TRBV2; d_gene: TRBD2; CDR3aa: CASTSGTSGVSYEQYF; CDR3nt: TGTGCCAGCACTTCGGGGACTAGCGGGGTGTCCTACGAGCAGTACTTC
j_gene: TRBJ2-1; abundance: once; v_gene: TRBV6-2/TRBV6-3; d_gene: -; CDR3aa: CASSRDIDGREQFF; CDR3nt: TGTGCCAGCAGTCGGGACATCGATGGCCGTGAGCAGTTCTTC
j_gene: TRBJ2-3; abundance: -; v_gene: TRBV6-4; d_gene: -; CDR3aa: CASSGHTDTQYF; CDR3nt: TGTGCCAGCAGTGGGCACACAGATACGCAGTATTTT
j_gene: TRBJ1-1; abundance: -; v_gene: TRBV18; d_gene: -; CDR3aa: CASSLNKNTEAFF; CDR3nt: TGTGCCAGCTCACTAAACAAGAACACTGAAGCTTTCTTT
j_gene: TRBJ1-3; abundance: -; v_gene: TRBV28; d_gene: -; CDR3aa: CASSYRLTGNTIYF; CDR3nt: TGTGCCAGCAGTTACAGGTTGACTGGAAACACCATATATTTT
j_gene: TRBJ1-6; abundance: -; v_gene: TRBV5-1; d_gene: TRBD1; CDR3aa: CASSRGQVDSPLHF; CDR3nt: TGCGCCAGCAGCAGGGGACAGGTCGATTCACCCCTCCACTTT
j_gene: TRBJ2-1; abundance: -; v_gene: TRBV7-3; d_gene: -; CDR3aa: CASSLQGSSYNEQFF; CDR3nt: TGTGCCAGCAGCTTACAGGGGAGCTCCTACAATGAGCAGTTCTTC
j_gene: TRBJ1-1; abundance: -; v_gene: TRBV4-2; d_gene: -; CDR3aa: CASSQDPLNTEAFF; CDR3nt: TGTGCCAGCAGCCAAGATCCCCTAAACACTGAAGCTTTCTTT
j_gene: TRBJ2-7; abundance: -; v_gene: TRBV2; d_gene: TRBD2; CDR3aa: CASSDQAGGGYEQYF; CDR3nt: TGTGCCAGCAGTGACCAAGCGGGAGGAGGCTACGAGCAGTACTTC
j_gene: TRBJ2-2; abundance: few; v_gene: TRBV6-1; d_gene: TRBD2; CDR3aa: CASSADTSGGYTGELFF; CDR3nt: TGTGCCAGCAGTGCAGACACTAGCGGGGGGTACACCGGGGAGCTGTTTTTT